This TCR beta chain emerged from a study of blood T cells in healthy people across ages (dated by TCRdb to between 2014 and 2017). With regard to the full study: In model experiments, template switching captured about one uniquely barcoded TCR beta cDNA molecule for every two T cells. To track age-related changes in TCR beta repertoire diversity, the study relied on deep sequencing normalized with unique cDNA molecular identifiers. Donors were grouped into four age groups: young (average roughly 15 years), middle-aged (roughly 37), aged (around 60) and long-lived (over 80). The study analyzed two additional independent replicas of 1 million unique cDNA reads from the same blood draw for two donors, one aged 18 to 30 and one aged 80 or older.

CDR3 length: 16 amino acids, cysteine to phenylalanine. The read is trimmed to its CDR3 DNA, 48 bases read in frame from base 1. Trimming takes 3 bases from V and 0 bases from J, and the germline ends sit 14 bases apart. For CDR1 and CDR2, the germline V gene lists ENHRY and SYGVKD. Library prep was done by 5' RACE. TCRdb shows the sequencer as Illumina HiSeq 2500. A second 7 to 11 cycle PCR used a sample-barcoded 5' primer and a J-beta primer mix. A template-switch 5' adaptor carrying 12 random nucleotides introduced a unique molecular identifier onto each TCR beta cDNA molecule. Each sample yielded at least 3 million CDR3-containing paired-end reads. All of the RNA was converted into first-strand cDNA using the Mint cDNA synthesis kit, with a TRBC-specific oligonucleotide serving as the primer. After uracil-DNA glycosylase treatment, a first 18-cycle PCR used universal primers M1SS and BC2_uni_R on all cDNA. The authors' pipeline ran thus. For normalization, 1 million high-quality reads, each with a distinct molecular identifier, were randomly selected from each sample. Reads sharing molecular identifiers were discarded rather than binned into consensus sequences. MiTCR, with a Q25 quality threshold and the strictest error-elimination algorithm, was used for CDR3 identification, clonotype clustering and error correction. Lower-bound total TCR beta diversity was estimated with a nonparametric unseen species model using Euler transformation. TCRdb redid the processing of the public reads, applying fastp at Q25 and MiXCR, and retained in-frame beta chains. Rows are combined by CDR3 protein, so each entry shows the most common genes and DNA. TCRdb, not the original authors, processed these V and J calls. The sample profile shows hundreds of thousands of distinct CDR3 sequences; about a quarter of them were found once. 3% of the sample is held by the ten biggest clonotypes.

Turning to this clonotype: There is no known antigen for this receptor. The sample holds no much larger clone one base away, and base qualities are not on file.

The 35 to 40 donors, aged about 6 to 100 years, were systemically healthy Caucasian individuals from Russia. Each donor gave ten milliliters of peripheral blood, drawn into EDTA-treated Vacutainer tubes. PBMCs were isolated by Ficoll-Paque density-gradient centrifugation, with at least 7 million obtained per sample. Total RNA, at least 6 micrograms per sample, was extracted from PBMCs with Trizol reagent. Naive CD45RAhigh/CD27high T cell percentages were measured by flow cytometry on a PBMC aliquot from every donor. What the work shows at the level of the full study, not this receptor alone: Since profiling was done on bulk unsorted PBMCs, naive and antigen-experienced compartments could not be conclusively compared. Observed TCR beta diversity correlated strongly with the percentage of naive T cells measured by flow cytometry. Observed TCR beta diversity per million T cells fell roughly linearly with age, and a significant reduction was already apparent by age about 38. Estimates of total diversity based on one million sequenced T cells were considered lower bounds and underestimates. Compared with the aged group, the long-lived group had more naive CD4+ T cells, fewer expanded clones and increased TCR diversity, a pattern suggesting age selection. The CMV infection status of donors was not known, potentially confounding age-related changes in expanded clonotypes.

The same data also contributed to another study, on T cells of mothers and their children. The second study's authors report: The donors were nine systemically healthy Caucasian individuals, made up of three mothers and their six children. cDNA synthesis consumed the entire amount of extracted RNA, loaded at approximately 1.6 ug RNA in each 15 ul reaction. In the second PCR, the M1S primer introduced both the sample barcodes and 2-4 random nucleotides. Each mother yielded over 8.5 million TCR beta CDR3 reads and each child about 3 million reads. Thymic selection shapes the output of TCR recombination in a similar way in related and unrelated pairs, and inherited differences have a minor effect. Normalized repertoire overlap was always slightly but never significantly higher in related than unrelated mother-child pairs. Persistent microchimeric T cell clones were not detected, at a sensitivity of around 95 clones per million clonotypes. Deep NGS was used in the study to compare the TCR beta repertoires of mothers and children and to look for features that separate related mother-child pairs from unrelated individuals. On average, the children were approximately 11 +/- 4 years old, while the mothers were about 40 +/- 4 years old. After adapter ligation with NEBNext reagents, the libraries were sequenced on Illumina HiSeq 2000 with 100+100 nt paired-end reads. To avoid cross-contamination, the mother libraries and the child libraries were prepared a month apart and sequenced in separate runs. Between roughly 500,000 and 2,100,000 distinct TCR beta clonotypes were identified per donor. Naive TCR beta clonotypes were estimated from low-frequency clonotypes matched to each donor's FACS-determined naive share, without sorting.

Material: blood. The TCR was taken from a boy aged 10-17 years in good health. Recombination joined TRBV10-3 with TRBJ2-5, with TRBD1 as a weak D call on 6 bases. At the DNA level, the sequence is TGTGCCATCAGTGATGGGAGCCAGGGGTACCAAGAGACCCAGTACTTC. Translated, it gives CAISDGSQGYQETQYF.